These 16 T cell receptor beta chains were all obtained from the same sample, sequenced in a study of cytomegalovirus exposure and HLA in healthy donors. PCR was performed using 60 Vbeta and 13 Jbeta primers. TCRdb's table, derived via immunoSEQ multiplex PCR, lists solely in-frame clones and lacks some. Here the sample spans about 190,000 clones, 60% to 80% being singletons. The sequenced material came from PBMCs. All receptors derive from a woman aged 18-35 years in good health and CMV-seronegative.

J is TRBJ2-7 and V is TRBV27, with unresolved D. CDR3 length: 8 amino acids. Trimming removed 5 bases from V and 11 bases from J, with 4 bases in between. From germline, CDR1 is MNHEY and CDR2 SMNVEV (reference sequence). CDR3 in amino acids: CASSQKYF. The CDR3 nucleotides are TGTGCCAGCAGTCAGAAGTACTTC.

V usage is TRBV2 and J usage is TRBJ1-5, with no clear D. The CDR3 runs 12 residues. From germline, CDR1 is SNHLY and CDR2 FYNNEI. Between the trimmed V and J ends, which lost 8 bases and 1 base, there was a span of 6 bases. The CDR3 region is CASQHSNQPQHF. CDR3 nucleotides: TGTGCCAGCCAACACAGCAATCAGCCCCAGCATTTT.

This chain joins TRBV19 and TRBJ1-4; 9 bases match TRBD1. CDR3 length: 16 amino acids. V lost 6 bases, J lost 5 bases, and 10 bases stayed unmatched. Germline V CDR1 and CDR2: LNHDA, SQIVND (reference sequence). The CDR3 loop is CASRLRWDRDNEKLFF. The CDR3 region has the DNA TGTGCCAGTAGGCTTCGTTGGGACAGGGACAATGAAAAACTGTTTTTT.

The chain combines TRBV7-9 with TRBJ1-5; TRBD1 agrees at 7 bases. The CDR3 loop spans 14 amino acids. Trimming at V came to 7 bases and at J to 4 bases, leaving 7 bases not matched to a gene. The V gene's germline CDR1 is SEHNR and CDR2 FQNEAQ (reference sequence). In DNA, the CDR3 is TGTGCCAGCACGTCCCAGGGGGGTAATCAGCCCCAGCATTTT. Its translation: CASTSQGGNQPQHF.

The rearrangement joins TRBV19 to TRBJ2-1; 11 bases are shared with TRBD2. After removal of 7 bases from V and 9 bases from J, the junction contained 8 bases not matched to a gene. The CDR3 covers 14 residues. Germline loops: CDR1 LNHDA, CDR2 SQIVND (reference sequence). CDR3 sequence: CASTKTSGISEQFF. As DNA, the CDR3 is TGTGCCAGTACTAAGACTAGCGGGATAAGTGAGCAGTTCTTC. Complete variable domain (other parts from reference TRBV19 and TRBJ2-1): DGGITQSPKYLFRKEGQNVTLSCEQNLNHDAMYWYRQDPGQGLRLIYYSQIVNDFQKGDIAEGYSVSREKKESFPLTVTSAQKNPTAFYLCASTKTSGISEQFFGPGTRLTVL.

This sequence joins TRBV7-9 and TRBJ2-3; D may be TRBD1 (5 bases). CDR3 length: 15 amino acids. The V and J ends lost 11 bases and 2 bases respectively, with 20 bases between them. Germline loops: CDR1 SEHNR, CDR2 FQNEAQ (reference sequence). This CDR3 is CAYQGASLLTDTQYF. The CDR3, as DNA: TGTGCCTACCAAGGGGCTAGTCTCCTCACAGATACGCAGTATTTT.

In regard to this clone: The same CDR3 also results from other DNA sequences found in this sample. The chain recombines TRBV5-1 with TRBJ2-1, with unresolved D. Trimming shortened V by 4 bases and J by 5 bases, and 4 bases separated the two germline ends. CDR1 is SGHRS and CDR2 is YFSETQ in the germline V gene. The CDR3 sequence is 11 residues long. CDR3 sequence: CASSPDNEQFF. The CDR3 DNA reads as TGCGCCAGCAGCCCTGACAATGAGCAGTTCTTC.

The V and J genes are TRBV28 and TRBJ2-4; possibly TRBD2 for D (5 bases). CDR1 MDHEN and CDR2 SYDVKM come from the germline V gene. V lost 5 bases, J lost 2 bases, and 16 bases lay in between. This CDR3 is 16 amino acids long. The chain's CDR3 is CASSPPGGSSKNIQYF. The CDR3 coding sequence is TGTGCCAGCAGTCCACCTGGAGGATCGTCCAAAAACATTCAGTACTTC. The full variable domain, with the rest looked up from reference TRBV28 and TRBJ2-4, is DVKVTQSSRYLVKRTGEKVFLECVQDMDHENMFWYRQDPGLGLRLIYFSYDVKMKEKGDIPEGYSVSREKKERFSLILESASTNQTSMYLCASSPPGGSSKNIQYFGAGTRLSVL.

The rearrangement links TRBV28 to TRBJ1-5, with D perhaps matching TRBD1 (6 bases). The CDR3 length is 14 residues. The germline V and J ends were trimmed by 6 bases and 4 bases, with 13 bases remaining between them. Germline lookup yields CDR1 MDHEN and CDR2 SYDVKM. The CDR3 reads CASSPGQRNQPQHF. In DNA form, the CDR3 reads TGTGCCAGCAGCCCAGGACAGAGAAATCAGCCCCAGCATTTT.

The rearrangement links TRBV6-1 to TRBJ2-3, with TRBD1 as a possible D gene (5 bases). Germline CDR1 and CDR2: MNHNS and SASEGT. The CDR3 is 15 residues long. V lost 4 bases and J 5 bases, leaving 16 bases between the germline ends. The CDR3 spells CASSGGSAFGDTQYF. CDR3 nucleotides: TGTGCCAGCAGTGGGGGCAGCGCCTTTGGAGATACGCAGTATTTT.

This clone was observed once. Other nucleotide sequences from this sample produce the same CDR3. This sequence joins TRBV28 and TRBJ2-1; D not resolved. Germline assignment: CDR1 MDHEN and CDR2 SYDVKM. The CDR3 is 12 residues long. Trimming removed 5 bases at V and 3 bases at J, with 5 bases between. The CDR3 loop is CASSPSYNEQFF. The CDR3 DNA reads TGTGCCAGCAGTCCGAGCTACAATGAGCAGTTCTTC.

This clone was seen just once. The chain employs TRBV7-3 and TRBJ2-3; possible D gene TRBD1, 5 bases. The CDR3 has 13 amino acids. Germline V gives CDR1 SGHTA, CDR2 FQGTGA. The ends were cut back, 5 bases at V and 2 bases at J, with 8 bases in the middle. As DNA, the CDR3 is TGTGCCAGCAGCCCGGACAACACAGATACGCAGTATTTT. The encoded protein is CASSPDNTDTQYF.

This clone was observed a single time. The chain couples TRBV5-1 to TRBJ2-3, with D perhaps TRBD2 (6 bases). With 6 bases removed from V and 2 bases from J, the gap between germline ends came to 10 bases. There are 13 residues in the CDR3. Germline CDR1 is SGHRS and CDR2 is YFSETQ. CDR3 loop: CASTWTNTDTQYF. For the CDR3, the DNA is TGCGCCAGCACCTGGACTAACACAGATACGCAGTATTTT.

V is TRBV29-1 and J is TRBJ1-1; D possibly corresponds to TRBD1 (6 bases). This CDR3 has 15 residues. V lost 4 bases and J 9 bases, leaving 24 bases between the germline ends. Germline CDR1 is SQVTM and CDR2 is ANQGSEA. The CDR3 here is CSVGERQAPLRQAFF. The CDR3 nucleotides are TGCAGCGTTGGGGAGAGACAGGCCCCTTTAAGGCAAGCTTTCTTT.

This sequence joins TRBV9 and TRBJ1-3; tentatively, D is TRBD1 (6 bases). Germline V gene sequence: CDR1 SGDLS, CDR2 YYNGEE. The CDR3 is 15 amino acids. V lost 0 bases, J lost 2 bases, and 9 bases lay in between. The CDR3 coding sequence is TGTGCCAGCAGCGTAGAGGGGGTACCTGGAAACACCATATATTTT. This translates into CASSVEGVPGNTIYF.

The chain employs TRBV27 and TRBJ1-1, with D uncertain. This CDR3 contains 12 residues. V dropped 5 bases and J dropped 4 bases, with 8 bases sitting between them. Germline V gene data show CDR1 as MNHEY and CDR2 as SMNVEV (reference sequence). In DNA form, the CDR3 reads TGTGCCAGCAGTCCCGGTGCCACTGAAGCTTTCTTT. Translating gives CASSPGATEAFF.